One and the same sample provided the 17 T cell receptor beta chains below, sequenced in a study of siplizumab effects on memory and regulatory T cells. Libraries were prepared by immunoSEQ multiplex PCR; TCRdb keeps only in-frame clonotypes and omits some of them. Among about 100,000 clones, 94% were seen once, and the ten largest hold 1% to 1.5%. Input material: non-Treg CD4+ T cells sorted from blood. Every receptor here comes from a human donor in good health.

The CDR3 region is CASSLISTGGDEQYF. CDR3 coding DNA: TGTGCCAGCAGCTTAATCAGCACAGGGGGCGACGAGCAGTACTTC. The gene calls are TRBV7-8 and TRBJ2-7; 9 nucleotides align to TRBD1. CDR1 and CDR2 (germline): SGHVS, FQNEAQ. The junction had 7 bases not matched to a gene; V was cut back by 2 bases and J by 5 bases. This CDR3 spans 15 amino acids.

The chain is built from TRBV9 and TRBJ1-1; no clear D gene. The CDR3 consists of 13 residues. Germline loops: CDR1 SGDLS, CDR2 YYNGEE. The germline V and J ends were trimmed by 7 bases and 1 base, with 11 bases remaining between them. The CDR3 reads CASAPGANTEAFF. Here the CDR3 DNA reads TGTGCCAGCGCTCCGGGAGCGAACACTGAAGCTTTCTTT.

The V and J genes are TRBV1 and TRBJ2-4; the table's D call, TRBD2, has no DNA check behind it. TRBV1 is flagged as a pseudogene. The CDR3 loop spans 18 amino acids. The CDR3 nucleotides are TGCACCAGCAGCCCTGGCTATGGCGGGTACCTAGCCAAAAACATTCAGTACTTC. It specifies CTSSPGYGGYLAKNIQYF.

V usage is TRBV28 and J usage is TRBJ2-5; 8 positions agree with TRBD1. The J call could be wrong; TRBJ2-7 is a better fit for the DNA end. CDR1 and CDR2 from the germline V gene are MDHEN and SYDVKM. The CDR3 has 13 amino acids. CDR3 protein: CASSSGQGYEQYF. CDR3 nucleotides: TGTGCCAGCAGTTCCGGACAGGGCTACGAGCAGTACTTC.

J is TRBJ2-2 and V is TRBV6-1, with D uncertain. The CDR3 contains 15 residues. Between the trimmed V and J ends, which lost 6 bases and 8 bases, there was a span of 19 bases. The germline gives CDR1 MNHNS, CDR2 SASEGT. The CDR3 DNA reads as TGTGCCAGCAGCGACGGACCCACCGGTATGGGGGAGCTGTTTTTT. Encoded protein: CASSDGPTGMGELFF.

The gene calls are TRBV4-2 and TRBJ2-5; D could derive from TRBD1 or TRBD2 (6 bases each). CDR1 and CDR2 from the germline V gene are LGHNA and YNFKEQ. This CDR3 has 16 amino acids. The germline V and J ends were trimmed by 0 bases and 3 bases, with 14 bases remaining between them. Here the CDR3 reads CASSQEGGLGKETQYF. The CDR3 coding sequence is TGTGCCAGCAGCCAAGAAGGGGGACTGGGTAAAGAGACCCAGTACTTC.

This rearrangement joins TRBV6-6 to TRBJ1-3, with TRBD1 as a possible D gene (5 bases). CDR1 and CDR2 from the germline V gene are MNHNY and SVGAGI (reference sequence). This CDR3 is built from 15 residues. V dropped 5 bases and J dropped 0 bases, with 11 bases sitting between them. CDR3: CASSKDMYSGNTIYF. CDR3 in DNA: TGTGCCAGCAGTAAGGACATGTACTCTGGAAACACCATATATTTT.

The CDR3 DNA sequence: TGTGCCAGTAGTCTCCGGGACAGGGCTCTTTCCTATGGCTACACCTTC. It encodes CASSLRDRALSYGYTF. This chain uses TRBV19 with TRBJ1-2; 9 bases are shared with TRBD1. V shed 5 bases and J 4 bases; nucleotides not matched to a gene: 11. CDR3 length: 16 amino acids. Germline CDR1 and CDR2: LNHDA and SQIVND (reference sequence).

This chain uses TRBV25-1 with TRBJ2-5; the D is unclear. The CDR3 totals 13 residues. Trimming removed 3 bases from V and 3 bases from J, with 8 bases in between. Germline V gene lookup returns CDR1 MGHDK and CDR2 SYGVNS. This chain's CDR3 is CASSDGAKETQYF. The CDR3 bases are TGTGCCAGCAGTGACGGAGCTAAAGAGACCCAGTACTTC. Full variable domain (remainder filled in from reference TRBV25-1 and TRBJ2-5): EADIYQTPRYLVIGTGKKITLECSQTMGHDKMYWYQQDPGMELHLIHYSYGVNSTEKGDLSSESTVSRIRTEHFPLTLESARPSHTSQYLCASSDGAKETQYFGPGTRLLVL.

The chain employs TRBV12-5 and TRBJ2-3, with D possibly being TRBD1 (5 bases). The CDR3 totals 16 residues. Germline CDR1 and CDR2: LGHNT and FRNRAP. The V and J ends lost 0 bases and 4 bases respectively, with 14 bases between them. DNA of the CDR3: TGTGCTAGTGGTTTGGTAGGGGTCTTGGGCGCAGATACGCAGTATTTT. Translated: CASGLVGVLGADTQYF.

The chain combines TRBV7-9 with TRBJ1-1; D is undetermined. V was pared by 5 bases and J by 8 bases, with 9 bases between. CDR3 size: 11 residues. Per germline, CDR1 SEHNR and CDR2 FQNEAQ (reference sequence). In nucleotides, the CDR3 is TGTGCCAGCAGCGTAATAAGGGAAGCTTTCTTT. Protein sequence: CASSVIREAFF.

V gene TRBV6-6 combines with J gene TRBJ2-7; 8 nucleotides match TRBD2. CDR3 size: 15 residues. Losses at the gene ends were 2 bases for V and 3 bases for J; bases not matched to a gene: 6. Germline lookup yields CDR1 MNHNY and CDR2 SVGAGI (reference sequence). As DNA, the CDR3 is TGTGCCAGCAGTTACCTAGGACTAGCAGGCTACGAGCAGTACTTC. This gives the protein CASSYLGLAGYEQYF.

As concerns this clone: The same CDR3 also results from other DNA sequences found in this sample. The V gene is TRBV11-3, the J gene TRBJ2-2, with 7 bases that match TRBD2. The J segment lost 8 bases and the V segment lost 5 bases, leaving 5 bases of the junction unmatched. CDR3 size: 13 residues. Germline V gene data show CDR1 as SGHNT and CDR2 as YENEEA. In DNA, the CDR3 is TGTGCCAGCAGCCTAGGCGGGAGAGGGGAGCTGTTTTTT. It translates to CASSLGGRGELFF.

This chain uses TRBV10-1 with TRBJ1-5; D is unclear. CDR1 and CDR2 from the germline V gene are WNHNN and SYGVQD (reference sequence). The CDR3 contains 16 residues. The germline V and J ends were trimmed by 0 bases and 4 bases, with 13 bases remaining between them. In nucleotides, the CDR3 is TGCGCCAGCAGTGAGTCAGACGGATTTAAAAATCAGCCCCAGCATTTT. Amino acid sequence: CASSESDGFKNQPQHF.

The V and J genes are TRBV27 and TRBJ2-2, with TRBD2 matching 7 bases. The germline CDR1 and CDR2 sequences are MNHEY and SMNVEV (reference sequence). This CDR3 region has 15 residues. J was trimmed by 1 base and V by 5 bases; bases with no gene match: 4. The CDR3 sequence: CASSPLAVNTGELFF. The DNA for the CDR3 is TGTGCCAGCAGTCCGCTAGCGGTGAACACCGGGGAGCTGTTTTTT.

The rearrangement joins TRBV19 to TRBJ1-1; D unclear. CDR3 length: 12 residues. The V gene's germline CDR1 is LNHDA and CDR2 SQIVND (reference sequence). V was trimmed by 1 base and J by 7 bases, leaving 7 bases between them. The CDR3, as DNA: TGTGCCAGTAGTATAGGACAATTTGAAGCTTTCTTT. It specifies CASSIGQFEAFF.

On this clone itself: Other DNA sequences within the sample encode an identical CDR3. The gene calls are TRBV18 and TRBJ2-1; the match to TRBD1 covers 11 bases. CDR1 KGHSH and CDR2 LQKENI come from the germline V gene. The length of the CDR3 is 15 residues. V lost 3 bases, J lost 3 bases, and 1 base stayed unmatched. CDR3 DNA: TGTGCCAGCTCACCGGGACAGGGGGTCTACAATGAGCAGTTCTTC. Residues: CASSPGQGVYNEQFF.